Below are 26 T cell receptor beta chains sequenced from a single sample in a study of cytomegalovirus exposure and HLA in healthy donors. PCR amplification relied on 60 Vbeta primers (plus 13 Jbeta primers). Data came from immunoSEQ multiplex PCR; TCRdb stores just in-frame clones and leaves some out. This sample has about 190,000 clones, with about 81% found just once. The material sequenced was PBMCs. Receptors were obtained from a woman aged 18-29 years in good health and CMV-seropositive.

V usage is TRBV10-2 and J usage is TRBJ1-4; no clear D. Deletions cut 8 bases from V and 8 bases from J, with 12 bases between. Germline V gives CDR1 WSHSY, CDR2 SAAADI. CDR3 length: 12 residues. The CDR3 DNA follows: TGCGCCAGCGGGGAAGCGGGCGAAAAACTGTTTTTT. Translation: CASGEAGEKLFF.

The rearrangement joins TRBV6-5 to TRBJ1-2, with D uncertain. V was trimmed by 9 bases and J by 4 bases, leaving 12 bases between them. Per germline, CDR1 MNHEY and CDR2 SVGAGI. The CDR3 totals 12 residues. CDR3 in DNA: TGTGCCAGTGGCGGGCAGGCCTATGGCTACACCTTC. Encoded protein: CASGGQAYGYTF.

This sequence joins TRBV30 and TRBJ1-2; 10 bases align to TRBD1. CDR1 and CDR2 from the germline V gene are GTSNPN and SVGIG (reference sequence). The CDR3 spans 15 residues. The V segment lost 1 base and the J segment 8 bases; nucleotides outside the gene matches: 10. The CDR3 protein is CAWSGDRGYIWGYTF. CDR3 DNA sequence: TGTGCCTGGAGTGGGGACAGGGGATATATTTGGGGCTACACCTTC.

CDR3 bases: TGTGCCAGCAGCGACAGGGTCTATGGCTACACCTTC. Protein product: CASSDRVYGYTF. The genes are TRBV5-8 and TRBJ1-2, with 7 positions matching TRBD1. The CDR3 is 12 residues long. Looked up from germline, CDR1 is SGHTS and CDR2 is YDEGEE. Losses at the gene ends were 4 bases for V and 4 bases for J; bases not matched to a gene: 1.

CDR3 loop: CASTIAGGSDTQYF. CDR3 in DNA: TGTGCCAGCACCATAGCGGGGGGGTCAGATACGCAGTATTTT. The chain carries TRBV9 and TRBJ2-3, with 11 bases aligning to TRBD2. The junction had 4 bases not matched to a gene; V was cut back by 6 bases and J by 4 bases. Germline values: CDR1 SGDLS, CDR2 YYNGEE. This CDR3 region has 14 residues.

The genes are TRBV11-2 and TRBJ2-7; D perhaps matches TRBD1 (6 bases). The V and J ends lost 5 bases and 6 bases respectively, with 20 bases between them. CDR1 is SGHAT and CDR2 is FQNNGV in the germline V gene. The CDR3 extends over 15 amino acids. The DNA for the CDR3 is TGTGCCAGCAGCCCCCGGGACACCGTGCGGTCCGAGCAGTACTTC. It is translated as CASSPRDTVRSEQYF.

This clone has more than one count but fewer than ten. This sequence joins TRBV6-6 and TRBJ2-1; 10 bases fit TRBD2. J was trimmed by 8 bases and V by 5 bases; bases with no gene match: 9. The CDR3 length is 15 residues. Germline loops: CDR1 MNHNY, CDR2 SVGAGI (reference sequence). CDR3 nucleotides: TGTGCCAGCAGTGTAAGCGGGGGGGCGATCGATGAGCAGTTCTTC. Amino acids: CASSVSGGAIDEQFF.

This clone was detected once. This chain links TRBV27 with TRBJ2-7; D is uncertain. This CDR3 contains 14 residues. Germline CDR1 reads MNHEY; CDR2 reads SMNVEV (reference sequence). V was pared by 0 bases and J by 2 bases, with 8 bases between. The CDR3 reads CASSLSRSAYEQYF. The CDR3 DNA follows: TGTGCCAGCAGTTTATCGCGGTCAGCCTACGAGCAGTACTTC.

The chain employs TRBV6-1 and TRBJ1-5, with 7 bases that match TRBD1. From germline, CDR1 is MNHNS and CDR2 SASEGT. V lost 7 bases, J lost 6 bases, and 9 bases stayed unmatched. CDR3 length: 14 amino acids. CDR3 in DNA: TGTGCCAGCACTGACAGGGAAGGGGTTCAGCCCCAGCATTTT. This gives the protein CASTDREGVQPQHF.

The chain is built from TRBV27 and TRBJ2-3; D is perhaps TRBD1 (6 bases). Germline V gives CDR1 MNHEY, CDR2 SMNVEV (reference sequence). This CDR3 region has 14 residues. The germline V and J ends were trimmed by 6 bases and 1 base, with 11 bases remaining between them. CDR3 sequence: CASRWDTGTDTQYF. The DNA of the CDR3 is TGTGCCAGCAGATGGGACACCGGCACAGATACGCAGTATTTT.

In nucleotides, the CDR3 is TGCGCCAGCAGCCCCGGGACTGGAACAGATACGCAGTATTTT. Translation gives CASSPGTGTDTQYF. The gene calls are TRBV5-1 and TRBJ2-3; tentative D call: TRBD2 (6 bases). This CDR3 spans 14 amino acids. The V gene lost 4 bases and the J gene lost 3 bases, with 12 bases spanning the gap. Germline V gene data show CDR1 as SGHRS and CDR2 as YFSETQ.

CDR3 nucleotide sequence: TGTGCCAGCAGCCCAGCCGGACAGACTGAAGCTTTCTTT. It yields the protein CASSPAGQTEAFF. This chain joins TRBV14 and TRBJ1-1, with a tentative D call TRBD1 (6 bases). Germline V gene data show CDR1 as SGHDN and CDR2 as FVKESK. This CDR3 region has 13 residues. V was cut by 4 bases and J by 5 bases, with 11 bases left in between.

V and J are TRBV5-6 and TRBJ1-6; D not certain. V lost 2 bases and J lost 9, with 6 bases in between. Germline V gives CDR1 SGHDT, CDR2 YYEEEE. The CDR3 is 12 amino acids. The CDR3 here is CASSLGGSPLHF. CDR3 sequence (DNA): TGTGCCAGCAGCTTAGGAGGTTCACCCCTCCACTTT.

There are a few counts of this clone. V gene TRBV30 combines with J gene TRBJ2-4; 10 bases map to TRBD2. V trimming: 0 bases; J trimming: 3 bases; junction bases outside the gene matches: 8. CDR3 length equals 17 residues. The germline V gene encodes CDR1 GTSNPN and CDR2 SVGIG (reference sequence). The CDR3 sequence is CAWSVLPAGGRKNIQYF. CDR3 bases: TGTGCCTGGAGTGTACTCCCAGCGGGGGGGCGCAAAAACATTCAGTACTTC.

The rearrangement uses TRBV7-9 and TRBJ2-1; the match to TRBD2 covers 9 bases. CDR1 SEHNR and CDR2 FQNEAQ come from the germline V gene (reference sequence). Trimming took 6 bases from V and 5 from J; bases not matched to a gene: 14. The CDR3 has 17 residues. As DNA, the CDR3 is TGTGCCAGCAGGACTGCTGCTAGCGGGGATATCCACAATGAGCAGTTCTTC. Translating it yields CASRTAASGDIHNEQFF.

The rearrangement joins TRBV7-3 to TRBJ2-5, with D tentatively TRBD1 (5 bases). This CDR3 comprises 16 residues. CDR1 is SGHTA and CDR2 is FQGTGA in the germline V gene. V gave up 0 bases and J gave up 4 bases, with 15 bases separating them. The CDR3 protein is CASSLTGQSRGETQYF. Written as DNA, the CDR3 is TGTGCCAGCAGCTTAACGGGGCAGTCAAGGGGAGAGACCCAGTACTTC.

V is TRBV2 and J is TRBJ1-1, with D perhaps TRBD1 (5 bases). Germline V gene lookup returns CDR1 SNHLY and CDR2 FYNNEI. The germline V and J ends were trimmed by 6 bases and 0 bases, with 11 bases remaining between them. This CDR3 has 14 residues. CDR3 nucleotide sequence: TGTGCCAGCAGAAGCAGGGCGATGAACACTGAAGCTTTCTTT. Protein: CASRSRAMNTEAFF.

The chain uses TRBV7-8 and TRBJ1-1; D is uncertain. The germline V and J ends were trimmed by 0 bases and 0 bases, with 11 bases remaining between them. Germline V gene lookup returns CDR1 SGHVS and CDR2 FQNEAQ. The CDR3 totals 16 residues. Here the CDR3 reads CASSLAETVMNTEAFF. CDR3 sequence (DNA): TGTGCCAGCAGCTTAGCGGAGACGGTAATGAACACTGAAGCTTTCTTT.

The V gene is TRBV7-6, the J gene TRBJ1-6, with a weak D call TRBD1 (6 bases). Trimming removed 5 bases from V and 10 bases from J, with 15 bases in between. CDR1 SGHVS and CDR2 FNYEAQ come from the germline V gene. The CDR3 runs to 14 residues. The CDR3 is CASSPYGTRSPLHF. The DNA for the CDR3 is TGTGCCAGCAGCCCCTACGGGACAAGATCACCCCTCCACTTT. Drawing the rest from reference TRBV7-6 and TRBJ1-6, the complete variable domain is GAGVSQSPRYKVTKRGQDVALRCDPISGHVSLYWYRQALGQGPEFLTYFNYEAQQDKSGLPNDRFSAERPEGSISTLTIQRTEQRDSAMYRCASSPYGTRSPLHFGNGTRLTVT.

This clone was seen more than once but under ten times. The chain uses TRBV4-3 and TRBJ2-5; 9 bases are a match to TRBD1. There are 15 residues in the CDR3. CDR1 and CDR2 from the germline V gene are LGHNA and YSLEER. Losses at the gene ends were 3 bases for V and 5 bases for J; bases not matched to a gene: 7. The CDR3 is CASSHATGGAETQYF. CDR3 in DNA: TGCGCCAGCAGCCACGCCACAGGGGGCGCGGAGACCCAGTACTTC.

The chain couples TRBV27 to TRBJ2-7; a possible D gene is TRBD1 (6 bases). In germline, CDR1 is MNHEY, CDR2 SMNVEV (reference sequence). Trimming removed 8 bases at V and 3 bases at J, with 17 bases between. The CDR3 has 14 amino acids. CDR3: CASSHRVTLYEQYF. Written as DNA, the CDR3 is TGTGCCAGCTCCCACAGGGTTACGCTCTACGAGCAGTACTTC.

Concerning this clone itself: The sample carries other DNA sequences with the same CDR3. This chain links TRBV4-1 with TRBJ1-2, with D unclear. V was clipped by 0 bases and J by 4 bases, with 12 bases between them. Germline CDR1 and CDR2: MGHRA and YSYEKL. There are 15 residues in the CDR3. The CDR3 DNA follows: TGCGCCAGCAGCCAAGATGTTTCACAGACCTATGGCTACACCTTC. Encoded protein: CASSQDVSQTYGYTF.

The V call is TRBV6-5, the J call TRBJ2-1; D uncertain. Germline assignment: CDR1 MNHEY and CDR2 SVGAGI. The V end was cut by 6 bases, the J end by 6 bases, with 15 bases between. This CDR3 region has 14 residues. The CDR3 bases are TGTGCCAGCAGCCGCGGTCGCGCAATCAATGAGCAGTTCTTC. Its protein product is CASSRGRAINEQFF.

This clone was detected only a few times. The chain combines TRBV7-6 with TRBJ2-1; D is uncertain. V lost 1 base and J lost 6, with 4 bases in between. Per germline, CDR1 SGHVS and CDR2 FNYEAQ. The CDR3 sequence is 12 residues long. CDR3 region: CASSLVSNEQFF. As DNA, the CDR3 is TGTGCCAGCAGCTTAGTCTCCAATGAGCAGTTCTTC.

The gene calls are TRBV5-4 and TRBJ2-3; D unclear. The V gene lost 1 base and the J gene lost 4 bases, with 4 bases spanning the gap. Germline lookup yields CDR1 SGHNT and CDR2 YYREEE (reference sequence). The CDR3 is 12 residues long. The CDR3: CASSLLSDTQYF. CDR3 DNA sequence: TGTGCCAGCAGCTTGCTGTCAGATACGCAGTATTTT.

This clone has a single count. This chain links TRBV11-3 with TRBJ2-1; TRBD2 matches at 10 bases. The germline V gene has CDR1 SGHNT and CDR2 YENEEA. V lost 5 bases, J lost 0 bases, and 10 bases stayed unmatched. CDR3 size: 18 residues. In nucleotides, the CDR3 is TGTGCCAGCAGCCAGTCCGGGACTAGCGACAGCTCCTACAATGAGCAGTTCTTC. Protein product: CASSQSGTSDSSYNEQFF.